These 11 T cell receptor beta chains came from one sample sequenced in a study of vaccination and CD4 T cells after COVID-19. Documented treatment: roughly 10-day PBMC culture with coronavirus spike peptide pools or control peptides (ViraFEST assay). Researchers used the Oncomine TCR Beta short-read assay to sequence DNA from cultured CD4+ T cells. TCRdb used MiXCR to reprocess the PCR reads, holding one entry per CDR3 protein. The sample lists some 26,000 distinct CDR3 sequences, 40% to 55% occurring once. Their recognized antigens are unknown. The material was CD4+ T cells from blood, cultured in vitro, obtained before SARS-CoV-2 vaccination. Receptors were obtained from a human donor who received a COVID-19 vaccine.

This clonotype showed up just a few times. The rearrangement links TRBV27 to TRBJ1-2; the D gene is possibly TRBD1 (5 bases). The CDR3 has 15 amino acids. Trimming cost V 1 base and J 4 bases, with 13 bases left between them. Germline CDR1 reads MNHEY; CDR2 reads SMNVEV (reference sequence). CDR3 in amino acids: CASSLFPGEGYGYTF. In nucleotides, the CDR3 is TGTGCCAGCAGTTTATTCCCGGGGGAAGGCTATGGCTACACCTTC.

The chain recombines TRBV24-1 with TRBJ1-5; D remains unclear. V lost 6 bases and J lost 4, with 9 bases in between. The CDR3 extends over 13 amino acids. Germline CDR1 KGHDR, CDR2 SFDVKD. Here the CDR3 DNA reads TGTGCCACCAGTTACCGAATTAATCAGCCCCAGCATTTT. Translated: CATSYRINQPQHF.

The chain couples TRBV7-7 to TRBJ1-1; D call uncertain. Germline CDR1 SSHAT, CDR2 FNYEAQ (reference sequence). Trimming left V 5 bases short and J 0 bases short, with 7 bases between. CDR3 length equals 13 residues. CDR3 in amino acids: CASSPTLNTEAFF. The CDR3 bases are TGTGCCAGCAGCCCCACCTTGAACACTGAAGCTTTCTTT.

The table lists this clonotype with a few counts. The chain employs TRBV12-3 or TRBV12-4 and TRBJ1-2; unclear D gene. Between the trimmed V and J ends, which lost 3 bases and 1 base, there was a span of 15 bases. CDR3 length: 16 amino acids. DNA for the CDR3: TGTGCCAGCAGTTTGATCCAGGCCGCACGTAACTATGGCTACACCTTC. It yields the protein CASSLIQAARNYGYTF.

The chain uses TRBV5-4 and TRBJ1-1; D might be TRBD1 (6 bases). The V end lost 3 bases, the J end lost 1 base, and 10 bases lay between the germline ends. The CDR3 is 14 amino acids. Germline V CDR1 and CDR2: SGHNT, YYREEE (reference sequence). CDR3 amino acids: CASSSGARNTEAFF. Here the CDR3 DNA reads TGTGCCAGCAGCTCGGGGGCGCGGAACACTGAAGCTTTCTTT.

The chain links TRBV20-1 to TRBJ1-5; D ambiguous. The germline V gene encodes CDR1 DFQATT and CDR2 SNEGSKA (reference sequence). V lost 4 bases, J lost 8 bases, and 15 bases lay in between. This CDR3 contains 13 residues. Here the CDR3 DNA reads TGCAGTGCTACGGACGGAAGTCTTAAGCCCCAGCATTTT. Protein: CSATDGSLKPQHF.

V and J are TRBV7-9 and TRBJ2-7; D may be TRBD1 (5 bases). The CDR3 runs 16 residues. Trimming left V 1 base short and J 0 bases short, with 13 bases between. CDR1 SEHNR and CDR2 FQNEAQ come from the germline V gene (reference sequence). The CDR3 DNA follows: TGTGCCAGCAGCTTAGTCGCAGGGCCTAACTCCTACGAGCAGTACTTC. It is translated as CASSLVAGPNSYEQYF.

The V call is TRBV20-1, the J call TRBJ1-3, with 9 nucleotides matching TRBD1. This CDR3 is built from 15 residues. From germline, CDR1 is DFQATT and CDR2 SNEGSKA (reference sequence). Losses at the gene ends were 2 bases for V and 2 bases for J; bases not matched to a gene: 4. CDR3 protein: CSARKQGAPGNTIYF. DNA of the CDR3: TGCAGTGCTAGAAAACAGGGGGCTCCTGGAAACACCATATATTTT.

This chain connects TRBV7-9 to TRBJ1-5; 8 bases map to TRBD1. Germline V gene sequence: CDR1 SEHNR, CDR2 FQNEAQ (reference sequence). V gave up 0 bases and J gave up 6 bases; unmatched junction bases: 10. The CDR3 consists of 17 residues. CDR3 DNA: TGTGCCAGCAGCTTAGCAGGGTCCGACAGGGGATTTCAGCCCCAGCATTTT. It translates to CASSLAGSDRGFQPQHF.

This chain uses TRBV11-2 with TRBJ2-7; D not certain. Germline lookup yields CDR1 SGHAT and CDR2 FQNNGV. This CDR3 has 13 residues. V was clipped by 0 bases and J by 6 bases, with 9 bases between them. The CDR3 nucleotides read TGTGCCAGCAGCTTAGATCCAGCGACCGAGCAGTACTTC. It encodes CASSLDPATEQYF. Looking up the rest from reference TRBV11-2 and TRBJ2-7 gives the full variable domain: EAGVAQSPRYKIIEKRQSVAFWCNPISGHATLYWYQQILGQGPKLLIQFQNNGVVDDSQLPKDRFSAERLKGVDSTLKIQPAKLEDSAVYLCASSLDPATEQYFGPGTRLTVT.

The chain employs TRBV11-3 and TRBJ2-3, with D possibly matching TRBD2 (6 bases). The V gene lost 2 bases and the J gene lost 3 bases, with 12 bases spanning the gap. This CDR3 spans 15 amino acids. CDR1 SGHNT and CDR2 YENEEA come from the germline V gene. Here the CDR3 reads CASSLFAGQTDTQYF. In nucleotides, the CDR3 is TGTGCCAGCAGCTTATTCGCGGGGCAAACAGATACGCAGTATTTT.